These 10 T cell receptor beta chains originate from one sample sequenced in a study of response to subunit inactivated influenza vaccine. From the RT-PCR reads, TCRdb called clonotypes with MiXCR, one entry per CDR3 protein. Of roughly 500,000 distinct CDR3 sequences in the sample, 16% were seen once. This sample comprised CD4+ T cells sorted from PBMCs, obtained roughly 24 months after vaccination. These receptors all stem from a man aged 50-75 years who received an inactivated influenza vaccine.

The V and J genes are TRBV7-2 and TRBJ2-3; D gene ambiguous. Germline lookup yields CDR1 SGHTA and CDR2 FQGNSA. The CDR3 runs 13 residues. The V and J ends lost 5 bases and 2 bases respectively, with 8 bases between them. CDR3 loop: CASSRPPTDTQYF. CDR3 DNA: TGTGCCAGCAGCCGACCCCCCACAGATACGCAGTATTTT.

This clonotype occurred many times. The chain employs TRBV12-3 or TRBV12-4 and TRBJ2-3; D remains ambiguous. The length of the CDR3 is 12 residues. The germline V and J ends were trimmed by 5 bases and 2 bases, with 5 bases remaining between them. CDR3 in DNA: TGTGCCAGCAGTCCCATCACAGATACGCAGTATTTT. Amino acid sequence: CASSPITDTQYF.

The V call is TRBV6-1, the J call TRBJ2-7, with 14 nucleotides matching TRBD2. Germline-derived CDR1 and CDR2 are MNHNS and SASEGT. Germline trimming cut 7 bases from V and 7 bases from J; bases unmatched to any gene: 3. This CDR3 is built from 13 residues. In DNA form, the CDR3 reads TGTGCCAGCAAGACTAGCGGGAGGGGGGAGCAGTACTTC. The encoded protein is CASKTSGRGEQYF.

This clonotype appeared a single time. This chain joins TRBV2 and TRBJ2-1; D not resolved. Looked up from germline, CDR1 is SNHLY and CDR2 is FYNNEI. This CDR3 is 12 amino acids long. With 5 bases removed from V and 9 bases from J, the gap between germline ends came to 11 bases. The CDR3 is CASSKMTSEQFF. The CDR3 bases are TGTGCCAGCAGTAAGATGACTTCTGAGCAGTTCTTC.

The rearrangement joins TRBV4-2 to TRBJ1-4, with TRBD1 matching over 10 bases. V was pared by 0 bases and J by 8 bases, with 3 bases of the junction left unmatched. The length of the CDR3 is 15 residues. Germline CDR1 is LGHNA and CDR2 is YNFKEQ. For the CDR3, the DNA is TGTGCCAGCAGCCAAGATGACAGGGGGCGAGAAAAACTGTTTTTT. This codes for CASSQDDRGREKLFF.

This clonotype was seen a handful of times. CDR3 in DNA: TGTGCCAGCAGCTTAGAGTTTTCCGGGCTCAGCGAGCAGTACTTC. Encoded protein: CASSLEFSGLSEQYF. This rearrangement joins TRBV11-2 to TRBJ2-7, with D unresolved. Trimming pared 0 bases from V and 6 bases from J, leaving 15 bases between. The germline V gene has CDR1 SGHAT and CDR2 FQNNGV. This CDR3 is 15 amino acids long. The entire variable domain, with the rest obtained from reference TRBV11-2 and TRBJ2-7, is as follows: EAGVAQSPRYKIIEKRQSVAFWCNPISGHATLYWYQQILGQGPKLLIQFQNNGVVDDSQLPKDRFSAERLKGVDSTLKIQPAKLEDSAVYLCASSLEFSGLSEQYFGPGTRLTVT.

Turning to this clonotype: Relative to the germline gene, one junction end is altered; a read error may explain this. The V call is TRBV2, the J call TRBJ2-7; TRBD1 matches at 7 bases. Per the germline V gene, CDR1 is SNHLY and CDR2 is FYNNEI. CDR3 length: 14 residues. The CDR3 here is CASTIGQAIYAQYF. DNA for the CDR3: TGTGCCAGCACTATAGGACAGGCGATCTACGCGCAGTACTTC.

The table lists this clonotype with many counts. The chain couples TRBV5-6 to TRBJ1-2; 8 positions agree with TRBD1. Germline CDR1 and CDR2: SGHDT and YYEEEE. The CDR3 has 15 residues. Trimming removed 4 bases from V and 6 bases from J; junction bases left unmatched: 11. The CDR3 coding sequence is TGTGCCAGCAGCGGGTTCGGGACAGGCGGCCATGGCTACACCTTC. Translating it yields CASSGFGTGGHGYTF.

The chain is built from TRBV4-1 and TRBJ2-4, with 8 bases that match TRBD1. Germline V gene lookup returns CDR1 MGHRA and CDR2 YSYEKL. This CDR3 comprises 13 residues. Trimming took 4 bases from V and 8 from J; bases not matched to a gene: 4. The chain's CDR3 is CASSLQGADIQYF. In nucleotides, the CDR3 is TGCGCCAGCAGCCTTCAGGGGGCTGACATTCAGTACTTC.

In its sample, this clonotype was seen a few times. The chain is built from TRBV7-9 and TRBJ2-5; D ambiguous. V lost 5 bases, J lost 1 base, and 8 bases lay in between. The CDR3 totals 13 residues. CDR1 is SEHNR, CDR2 FQNEAQ, per germline (reference sequence). DNA of the CDR3: TGTGCCAGCAGCCGGGCCGCCCAAGAGACCCAGTACTTC. Its protein is CASSRAAQETQYF.